One and the same sample provided the 21 T cell receptor beta chains below, sequenced in a study of regulatory T cells in long-lasting Graves disease. Assembly of TCR beta libraries relied on iRepertoire HTBI primers together with Arm-PCR of CDR3 regions. TCRdb processed the multiplex PCR reads anew with MiXCR; each CDR3 protein has one entry. The sample has hundreds of thousands of distinct CDR3 sequences; 16% are singletons. Stated time point: newly diagnosed GD, antithyroid drugs for less than 3 months. PBMC-derived RNA was used for the TCR library. This sample was shared with a second study, whose subject was T cells in Graves' hyperthyroidism and ophthalmopathy.

The source was peripheral blood mononuclear cells (PBMCs), collected at new diagnosis, from a patient treated with antithyroid drugs. All receptors derive from a woman between 25 and 40 years old with Graves disease.

This clonotype has at least ten counts. The genes are TRBV2 and TRBJ1-4; 12 bases are a match to TRBD1. The germline V gene has CDR1 SNHLY and CDR2 FYNNEI. This CDR3 has 16 amino acids. V gave up 4 bases and J gave up 8 bases; unmatched junction bases: 8. CDR3 region: CASSGGPGTGGEKLFF. The DNA for the CDR3 is TGTGCCAGCAGTGGGGGCCCCGGGACAGGGGGCGAAAAACTGTTTTTT.

On this clonotype itself: A much larger clone sits a single nucleotide away, making a read error possible. The chain is built from TRBV10-3 and TRBJ2-7, with 9 nucleotides matching TRBD1. V gave up 5 bases and J gave up 7 bases; unmatched junction bases: 9. Germline values: CDR1 ENHRY, CDR2 SYGVKD. CDR3 size: 14 residues. CDR3 nucleotides: TGTGCCATCAGTCCCGGGACAGGGCGCTTTGAGCAGTACTTC. Translating gives CAISPGTGRFEQYF.

This clonotype was counted many times. This chain joins TRBV7-9 and TRBJ1-4; D call uncertain. V lost 5 bases, J lost 2 bases, and 3 bases lay in between. This CDR3 region has 12 residues. In germline, CDR1 is SEHNR, CDR2 FQNEAQ (reference sequence). The CDR3 DNA sequence: TGTGCCAGCAGCAGGACTAATGAAAAACTGTTTTTT. It specifies CASSRTNEKLFF.

This clonotype was picked up a small number of times. The chain has TRBV5-1 and TRBJ1-2, with a possible D match to TRBD1 (5 bases). V lost 5 bases, J lost 2 bases, and 10 bases lay in between. The CDR3 is 13 amino acids. Germline V gene sequence: CDR1 SGHRS, CDR2 YFSETQ. As DNA, the CDR3 is TGCGCCAGCAGGGTGCAGGGAAACTATGGCTACACCTTC. Translation gives CASRVQGNYGYTF.

Only a few counts were recorded for this clonotype. The chain has TRBV3-1 and TRBJ2-1; 8 bases map to TRBD2. CDR1 is LGHDT and CDR2 is YNNKEL in the germline V gene (reference sequence). The CDR3 runs 15 residues. J was trimmed by 2 bases and V by 0 bases; bases with no gene match: 0. In DNA, the CDR3 is TGTGCCAGCAGCCAAGACGGGAGGGCCTACAATGAGCAGTTCTTC. This sequence encodes CASSQDGRAYNEQFF.

This clonotype was seen repeatedly, ten times or more. The chain is built from TRBV7-9 and TRBJ2-3; the D is unclear. This CDR3 has 13 amino acids. The V gene's germline CDR1 is SEHNR and CDR2 FQNEAQ (reference sequence). V dropped 6 bases and J dropped 1 base, with 8 bases sitting between them. CDR3 nucleotides: TGTGCCAGCAGTTTTTCTGGCACAGATACGCAGTATTTT. It codes for CASSFSGTDTQYF. Supplemented by reference TRBV7-9 and TRBJ2-3, the full variable domain reads DTGVSQNPRHKITKRGQNVTFRCDPISEHNRLYWYRQTLGQGPEFLTYFQNEAQLEKSRLLSDRFSAERPKGSFSTLEIQRTEQGDSAMYLCASSFSGTDTQYFGPGTRLTVL.

This clonotype was seen ten or more times. V usage is TRBV7-3 and J usage is TRBJ2-1; 11 nucleotides line up with TRBD2. CDR3 length: 14 amino acids. CDR1 SGHTA and CDR2 FQGTGA come from the germline V gene. Losses at the gene ends were 4 bases for V and 8 bases for J; bases not matched to a gene: 4. In DNA form, the CDR3 reads TGTGCCAGCAGCTATAGCGGGAGGGCCGATGAGCAGTTCTTC. Protein sequence: CASSYSGRADEQFF. Looking up the rest from reference TRBV7-3 and TRBJ2-1 gives the full variable domain: GAGVSQTPSNKVTEKGKYVELRCDPISGHTALYWYRQSLGQGPEFLIYFQGTGAADDSGLPNDRFFAVRPEGSVSTLKIQRTERGDSAVYLCASSYSGRADEQFFGPGTRLTVL.

Ten or more counts support this clonotype. The chain joins TRBV28 to TRBJ2-7, with D possibly TRBD2 on 5 matching bases. This CDR3 is built from 15 residues. With 3 bases removed from V and 0 bases from J, the gap between germline ends came to 12 bases. The germline V gene encodes CDR1 MDHEN and CDR2 SYDVKM. This chain's CDR3 is CASSFPGKNSYEQYF. The CDR3 DNA reads as TGTGCCAGCAGTTTTCCCGGGAAAAACTCCTACGAGCAGTACTTC.

This clonotype was observed a few times. V is TRBV5-1 and J is TRBJ1-3; no clear D. The germline V gene encodes CDR1 SGHRS and CDR2 YFSETQ. V lost 0 bases to trimming and J lost 5 bases, with 12 bases between them. The CDR3 contains 15 residues. Here the CDR3 DNA reads TGCGCCAGCAGCTTGGAATCGGGTGTTAGAAACACCATATATTTT. This sequence encodes CASSLESGVRNTIYF.

The chain carries TRBV10-3 and TRBJ1-6; D might be TRBD1 (5 bases). Trimming removed 5 bases at V and 6 bases at J, with 11 bases between. Per the germline V gene, CDR1 is ENHRY and CDR2 is SYGVKD. The CDR3 is 14 amino acids. The CDR3 DNA reads TGTGCCATCAGTAGGGACTCCGGTAATTCACCCCTCCACTTT. Its translation is CAISRDSGNSPLHF.

The CDR3 region is CASSQGGQGVYEQYF. The CDR3 DNA follows: TGTGCCAGCAGCCAGGGGGGACAGGGTGTATACGAGCAGTACTTC. The chain couples TRBV3-1 to TRBJ2-7; the match to TRBD1 covers 9 bases. J gave up 4 bases and V 3 bases, and 7 bases lay outside the gene matches. This CDR3 is 15 amino acids long. Germline V gene sequence: CDR1 LGHDT, CDR2 YNNKEL (reference sequence).

With respect to this clonotype: A much larger clone differs from this one at a single base, so this may be a read error. V is TRBV7-3 and J is TRBJ2-5; D unclear. The CDR3 spans 14 residues. CDR1 is SGHTA and CDR2 is FQGTGA in the germline V gene. CDR3 protein: CASNLAGPEETQYF. CDR3 DNA: TGTGCCAGCAACTTAGCAGGCCCTGAAGAGACCCAGTACTTC. Full variable domain (remainder filled in from reference TRBV7-3 and TRBJ2-5): GAGVSQTPSNKVTEKGKYVELRCDPISGHTALYWYRQSLGQGPEFLIYFQGTGAADDSGLPNDRFFAVRPEGSVSTLKIQRTERGDSAVYLCASNLAGPEETQYFGPGTRLLVL.

This clonotype has only one observation. At one boundary the junction diverges from the germline segment, which might be a read error. This chain connects TRBV6-5 to TRBJ1-1; the match to TRBD1 covers 8 bases. CDR1 MNHEY and CDR2 SVGAGI come from the germline V gene. The CDR3 sequence is 16 residues long. The CDR3 sequence: CVSSYSGTGRNTEAFF. The CDR3 DNA reads TGTGTCAGCAGTTACTCAGGGACAGGTAGGAACACTGAAGCTTTCTTT.

This clonotype was counted ten times or more. The J gene is TRBJ1-6, the V gene TRBV6-1, with 9 nucleotides matching TRBD1. The CDR3 has 14 amino acids. V lost 6 bases and J lost 8; bases outside the gene matches: 5. In germline, CDR1 is MNHNS, CDR2 SASEGT. DNA for the CDR3: TGTGCCAGCAGCCCTGGACAGGGGCATTCACCCCTCCACTTT. Protein: CASSPGQGHSPLHF.

At least ten counts were recorded for this clonotype. V gene TRBV30 combines with J gene TRBJ2-1, with 9 bases fitting TRBD2. The V segment lost 0 bases and the J segment 11 bases; nucleotides outside the gene matches: 2. Germline assignment: CDR1 GTSNPN and CDR2 SVGIG (reference sequence). The CDR3 consists of 12 residues. DNA of the CDR3: TGTGCCTGGAGTGTCCTAGCGGGGAAGCAGTTCTTC. Protein sequence: CAWSVLAGKQFF.

The chain joins TRBV7-9 to TRBJ1-6; unclear D gene. Deletions cut 5 bases from V and 6 bases from J, with 11 bases between. The CDR3 is 14 amino acids. Germline V CDR1 and CDR2: SEHNR, FQNEAQ (reference sequence). CDR3 DNA sequence: TGTGCCAGCAGCCAGGAGAATGGTAATTCACCCCTCCACTTT. Encoded protein: CASSQENGNSPLHF.

The genes are TRBV19 and TRBJ2-6; 8 nucleotides line up with TRBD1. Germline V gene sequence: CDR1 LNHDA, CDR2 SQIVND (reference sequence). There are 16 residues in the CDR3. The trim removed 9 bases at V and 0 bases at J, leaving 7 bases unmatched. The CDR3 region is CARDRQGTSGANVLTF. The DNA for the CDR3 is TGTGCCAGGGACAGACAGGGGACCTCTGGGGCCAACGTCCTGACTTTC.

This clonotype has only a few counts. V and J are TRBV3-1 and TRBJ2-2; D gene uncertain. V lost 1 base, J lost 8 bases, and 5 bases lay in between. This CDR3 has 12 residues. Looked up from germline, CDR1 is LGHDT and CDR2 is YNNKEL (reference sequence). The CDR3 protein is CASSQVLGELFF. The CDR3 coding sequence is TGTGCCAGCAGCCAAGTCTTAGGGGAGCTGTTTTTT.

This clonotype was counted a few times. A much larger clone lies a single base off, so this may be a read error. V and J are TRBV28 and TRBJ2-1; D not resolved. The CDR3 consists of 13 residues. V gave up 7 bases and J gave up 2 bases, with 9 bases separating them. Germline V gene data show CDR1 as MDHEN and CDR2 as SYDVKM. The CDR3 is CASMELTYNEQFF. CDR3 sequence (DNA): TGTGCCAGCATGGAGCTGACCTACAATGAGCAGTTCTTC.

The table lists this clonotype with a count of one. This chain uses TRBV3-1 with TRBJ2-7; D may be TRBD2 (7 bases). The CDR3 sequence is 17 residues long. The germline gives CDR1 LGHDT, CDR2 YNNKEL (reference sequence). Deletions cut 6 bases from V and 0 bases from J, with 21 bases between. The CDR3 DNA sequence: TGTGCCAGCAGACCGAGAGGGGGGGGCCGGAGCTCCTACGAGCAGTACTTC. Translated, it gives CASRPRGGGRSSYEQYF.

This clonotype was detected ten times or more. The chain couples TRBV28 to TRBJ2-7; D is unclear. Germline CDR1 is MDHEN and CDR2 is SYDVKM. The CDR3 is made up of 12 amino acids. Deletions cut 6 bases from V and 2 bases from J, with 8 bases between. CDR3 bases: TGTGCCAGCAGGAACGGTGCCTACGAGCAGTACTTC. Residues: CASRNGAYEQYF.